This T cell receptor beta chain was profiled in a study of CD8 T cells in ankylosing spondylitis. General study results and limits: Disease-linked clones were CD8+ and relatively rare in peripheral blood.

Molecular-barcoded quantitative 5'-RACE produced these TCR beta libraries. Each CDR3 protein is one row after TCRdb ran MiXCR on the 5' RACE reads. The repertoire has 200,000 to 250,000 distinct CDR3 sequences, approximately 30% of them found once; the top ten carry roughly 4%. This clonotype showed up just a few times. No antigen is known for it. The CDR3 has 14 amino acids. Germline V gene data show CDR1 as DFQATT and CDR2 as SNEGSKA (reference sequence). V lost 2 bases and J 2 bases, leaving 13 bases between the germline ends. This receptor was obtained from a male donor with ankylosing spondylitis or in good health (not recorded which). The V and J genes are TRBV20-1 and TRBJ2-7; D could derive from TRBD1 or TRBD2 (5 bases each). Sequencing was done on a sample of blood, either unsorted or a sorted T cell fraction (not recorded which). CDR3 nucleotides: TGCAGTGCTAGAAAGGGACCATCCCCCTACGAGCAGTACTTC. This sequence encodes CSARKGPSPYEQYF.